What follows are 28 T cell receptor beta chains derived from one specimen sequenced in a study of T cell repertoires in cytomegalovirus infection. Each CDR3 protein is one row after TCRdb ran MiXCR on the reads. The repertoire holds around 530,000 distinct CDR3 sequences, with approximately 15% as singletons. Sequenced material: CD8+ T cells from PBMCs. Every receptor here comes from a human donor in good health (CMV status not recorded). Some clones in this sample may be carry-over from other donors' samples.

This clonotype occurred many times. The J gene is TRBJ2-5, the V gene TRBV7-2; TRBD2 might be the D (5 bases). The CDR3 extends over 14 amino acids. V gave up 3 bases and J gave up 0 bases, with 8 bases separating them. CDR1 is SGHTA and CDR2 is FQGNSA in the germline V gene. CDR3 region: CASSFGRYQETQYF. In nucleotides, the CDR3 is TGTGCCAGCAGCTTTGGGAGATACCAAGAGACCCAGTACTTC.

This clonotype was seen at least ten times. This rearrangement joins TRBV7-6 to TRBJ2-1; 11 bases agree with TRBD2. V was pared by 6 bases and J by 3 bases, with 4 bases of the junction left unmatched. The CDR3 loop spans 15 amino acids. From germline, CDR1 is SGHVS and CDR2 FNYEAQ. This chain's CDR3 is CASRRGLADYNEQFF. The CDR3 nucleotides read TGTGCCAGCAGGCGGGGACTAGCGGACTACAATGAGCAGTTCTTC.

This clonotype was observed at least ten times. Here the CDR3 reads CASSQGAGGPPNEQFF. CDR3 coding DNA: TGTGCCAGCAGCCAAGGAGCGGGAGGACCCCCCAATGAGCAGTTCTTC. The rearrangement joins TRBV4-2 to TRBJ2-1, with TRBD2 identical over 9 bases. The CDR3 contains 16 residues. Germline CDR1 LGHNA, CDR2 YNFKEQ. J was trimmed by 6 bases and V by 1 base; bases with no gene match: 7.

This chain connects TRBV11-2 to TRBJ2-5, with 12 bases identical to TRBD2. The germline CDR1 and CDR2 sequences are SGHAT and FQNNGV. This CDR3 spans 17 amino acids. Germline trimming cut 4 bases from V and 1 base from J; bases unmatched to any gene: 7. CDR3 coding DNA: TGTGCCAGCAGCTCACTAGCGGGGGGCGAAACCCAAGAGACCCAGTACTTC. Protein: CASSSLAGGETQETQYF.

CDR3 DNA sequence: TGTGCCAGCAGTTACTCCTTGGGGAACACTGAAGCTTTCTTT. It specifies CASSYSLGNTEAFF. The chain links TRBV6-6 to TRBJ1-1; D gene ambiguous. CDR1 is MNHNY, CDR2 SVGAGI, per germline (reference sequence). This CDR3 region has 14 residues. Trimming left V 0 bases short and J 1 base short, with 6 bases between.

This clonotype turned up a few times. The chain recombines TRBV25-1 with TRBJ2-1; 8 bases are a match to TRBD2. CDR3 size: 15 residues. With V trimmed by 7 bases and J by 5 bases, 10 bases remained unmatched. Germline lookup yields CDR1 MGHDK and CDR2 SYGVNS. This CDR3 is CASTPGGGAHNEQFF. The CDR3 nucleotides are TGTGCCAGCACCCCCGGGGGGGGCGCCCACAATGAGCAGTTCTTC.

This clonotype turned up a few times. This rearrangement joins TRBV5-1 to TRBJ1-1, with TRBD1 matching over 9 bases. The CDR3 spans 17 residues. Germline V gene data show CDR1 as SGHRS and CDR2 as YFSETQ. The J segment lost 5 bases and the V segment lost 4 bases, leaving 15 bases of the junction unmatched. This CDR3 reads CASSGTGGRQDVTEAFF. The CDR3, as DNA: TGCGCCAGCAGCGGTACAGGGGGCAGACAAGATGTAACTGAAGCTTTCTTT.

The chain joins TRBV12-3 or TRBV12-4 to TRBJ2-2; perhaps TRBD2 as D (6 bases). Between the trimmed V and J ends, which lost 3 bases and 1 base, there was a span of 9 bases. The CDR3 is made up of 15 amino acids. CDR3 DNA: TGTGCCAGCAGTTTTGGGAGGTTGAACACCGGGGAGCTGTTTTTT. Protein product: CASSFGRLNTGELFF.

This clonotype was counted at least ten times. This chain uses TRBV19 with TRBJ1-1; 7 nucleotides agree with TRBD1. The CDR3 loop spans 14 amino acids. From germline, CDR1 is LNHDA and CDR2 SQIVND (reference sequence). Trimming cost V 7 bases and J 4 bases; bases outside gene matches: 9. CDR3 in DNA: TGTGCCAGTACCATGAAGGGGGCTAGCACTGAAGCTTTCTTT. Its protein is CASTMKGASTEAFF. Using reference TRBV19 and TRBJ1-1 for the parts outside the CDR3, the full variable domain is DGGITQSPKYLFRKEGQNVTLSCEQNLNHDAMYWYRQDPGQGLRLIYYSQIVNDFQKGDIAEGYSVSREKKESFPLTVTSAQKNPTAFYLCASTMKGASTEAFFGQGTRLTVV.

This clonotype showed up many times. The rearrangement links TRBV6-5 to TRBJ1-1; D ambiguous. The V end lost 0 bases, the J end lost 4 bases, and 12 bases lay between the germline ends. Germline loops: CDR1 MNHEY, CDR2 SVGAGI. The CDR3 length is 15 residues. This CDR3 is CASSYSSSSGTEAFF. The CDR3 DNA sequence: TGTGCCAGCAGTTACTCGTCAAGTAGCGGCACTGAAGCTTTCTTT.

The J gene is TRBJ2-5, the V gene TRBV27, with 9 bases matching TRBD1. V was clipped by 8 bases and J by 4 bases; unmatched bases: 11. The V gene's germline CDR1 is MNHEY and CDR2 SMNVEV (reference sequence). The CDR3 runs to 15 residues. CDR3 DNA: TGTGCCAGCCGGAGTAACAGGGGGCGCATAGAGACCCAGTACTTC. This codes for CASRSNRGRIETQYF.

This clonotype was counted at least ten times. The chain couples TRBV28 to TRBJ2-7; 8 bases agree with TRBD2. Looked up from germline, CDR1 is MDHEN and CDR2 is SYDVKM. The V gene end was trimmed by 4 bases and the J gene end by 2 bases; junction bases not matched to a gene: 16. The CDR3 runs to 18 residues. The CDR3 sequence: CASSYPALLAATPYEQYF. The CDR3 DNA sequence: TGTGCCAGCAGTTATCCCGCCTTACTAGCGGCTACCCCCTACGAGCAGTACTTC.

The V gene is TRBV5-1, the J gene TRBJ2-5; 9 nucleotides agree with TRBD1. Germline loops: CDR1 SGHRS, CDR2 YFSETQ. The CDR3 length is 16 residues. Germline trimming cut 4 bases from V and 2 bases from J; bases unmatched to any gene: 9. The CDR3 DNA is TGCGCCAGCAGCACCCTGGACAGGGGAAGGCAAGAGACCCAGTACTTC. Amino acids: CASSTLDRGRQETQYF. The full variable domain, completed using reference TRBV5-1 and TRBJ2-5, is KAGVTQTPRYLIKTRGQQVTLSCSPISGHRSVSWYQQTPGQGLQFLFEYFSETQRNKGNFPGRFSGRQFSNSRSEMNVSTLELGDSALYLCASSTLDRGRQETQYFGPGTRLLVL.

The rearrangement uses TRBV29-1 and TRBJ2-2, with D perhaps matching TRBD2 (5 bases). V was pared by 4 bases and J by 6 bases, with 15 bases between. Germline-derived CDR1 and CDR2 are SQVTM and ANQGSEA. The CDR3 has 14 amino acids. CDR3 loop: CSVAERYGAGELFF. The CDR3 nucleotides read TGCAGCGTTGCCGAGCGATACGGGGCCGGGGAGCTGTTTTTT.

In its sample, this clonotype was seen many times. The chain links TRBV10-3 to TRBJ2-2, with D perhaps TRBD2 (5 bases). Germline CDR1 and CDR2: ENHRY and SYGVKD. Trimming stripped 0 bases from V and 6 bases from J, with 11 bases between. The CDR3 spans 15 residues. CDR3 bases: TGTGCCATCAGTGAGTCAAGGACTCCGGCCGGGGAGCTGTTTTTT. As protein: CAISESRTPAGELFF.

This chain joins TRBV9 and TRBJ2-3; TRBD2 matches at 7 bases. Germline V CDR1 and CDR2: SGDLS, YYNGEE. The CDR3 has 15 amino acids. The ends lost 2 bases at V and 5 bases at J; junction bases unmatched: 8. CDR3 bases: TGTGCCAGCAGCGTCGGAGGGAGGGCCATAGATACGCAGTATTTT. Translated: CASSVGGRAIDTQYF.

The chain carries TRBV9 and TRBJ2-6; TRBD1 matches 12 bases. The CDR3 has 18 amino acids. Losses at the gene ends were 4 bases for V and 2 bases for J; bases not matched to a gene: 7. Germline V gene lookup returns CDR1 SGDLS and CDR2 YYNGEE. CDR3 residues: CASSLGTGGAPGANVLTF. The CDR3 DNA reads TGTGCCAGCAGCCTCGGGACAGGGGGCGCCCCTGGGGCCAACGTCCTGACTTTC.

This clonotype was recorded a few times. The chain combines TRBV5-6 with TRBJ1-6; D is uncertain. This CDR3 is 18 amino acids long. The V gene's germline CDR1 is SGHDT and CDR2 YYEEEE. Trimming removed 4 bases from V and 5 bases from J, with 22 bases in between. CDR3 DNA: TGTGCCAGCAGCCCAGGCCCGGGTCGAGATGCGAATAATTCACCCCTCCACTTT. Amino acids: CASSPGPGRDANNSPLHF.

This clonotype appeared many times. V gene TRBV7-8 combines with J gene TRBJ1-4, with 10 bases matching TRBD1. The CDR3 totals 22 residues. Trimming removed 1 base from V and 2 bases from J; junction bases left unmatched: 19. CDR1 SGHVS and CDR2 FQNEAQ come from the germline V gene. Here the CDR3 DNA reads TGTGCCAGCAGCTTAGTATTATGGATCCCTGGACAGGGGGACTCTACTAATGAAAAACTGTTTTTT. Amino acids: CASSLVLWIPGQGDSTNEKLFF.

This clonotype was seen many times. The chain combines TRBV7-9 with TRBJ2-1; D is unresolved. This CDR3 is 16 amino acids long. Looked up from germline, CDR1 is SEHNR and CDR2 is FQNEAQ (reference sequence). Trimming removed 6 bases from V and 0 bases from J, with 15 bases in between. The CDR3 DNA reads as TGTGCCAGCAGGTCGCCAGGTCCAGGCTCCTACAATGAGCAGTTCTTC. Translated: CASRSPGPGSYNEQFF.

The chain joins TRBV25-1 to TRBJ2-2, with TRBD1 matching 7 bases. The junction had 5 bases not matched to a gene; V was cut back by 7 bases and J by 6 bases. Germline-derived CDR1 and CDR2 are MGHDK and SYGVNS. The CDR3 contains 13 residues. Here the CDR3 DNA reads TGTGCCAGCACCCAAGACAGGGCCGGGGAGCTGTTTTTT. This sequence encodes CASTQDRAGELFF. Using reference TRBV25-1 and TRBJ2-2 for the parts outside the CDR3, the full variable domain is EADIYQTPRYLVIGTGKKITLECSQTMGHDKMYWYQQDPGMELHLIHYSYGVNSTEKGDLSSESTVSRIRTEHFPLTLESARPSHTSQYLCASTQDRAGELFFGEGSRLTVL.

This clonotype came up many times. The chain couples TRBV7-3 to TRBJ1-5; the D is unclear. The CDR3 totals 11 residues. V was trimmed by 5 bases and J by 10 bases, leaving 9 bases between them. Germline V CDR1 and CDR2: SGHTA, FQGTGA. CDR3 protein: CASSPGVPQHF. In nucleotides, the CDR3 is TGTGCCAGCAGCCCGGGCGTTCCCCAGCATTTT.

This clonotype was recorded a few times. The chain uses TRBV13 and TRBJ2-1, with 9 bases identical to TRBD2. In germline, CDR1 is PRHDT, CDR2 FYEKMQ (reference sequence). The CDR3 has 14 amino acids. V shed 5 bases, J shed 8 bases, and the junction held 7 bases outside the gene matches. As DNA, the CDR3 is TGTGCCAGCAGCGATCGGACTAGCGTCCATGAGCAGTTCTTC. Its protein is CASSDRTSVHEQFF.

The chain couples TRBV14 to TRBJ1-2; D is unclear. Germline loops: CDR1 SGHDN, CDR2 FVKESK. This CDR3 contains 17 residues. V was shortened by 0 bases and J by 4 bases, with 18 bases between the two germline ends. The CDR3 spells CASSQDVGILSLYGYTF. The CDR3 DNA is TGTGCCAGCAGCCAAGATGTCGGCATTTTAAGCCTCTATGGCTACACCTTC.

About this clonotype: A much larger clone sits a single nucleotide away, making a read error possible. This CDR3 is missing its conserved last phenylalanine or tryptophan, likely due to a read error. The V call is TRBV5-1, the J call TRBJ2-7; tentative D call: TRBD2 (5 bases). This CDR3 is built from 15 residues. Germline V gene data show CDR1 as SGHRS and CDR2 as YFSETQ. Trimming removed 3 bases from V and 0 bases from J, with 13 bases in between. The CDR3 reads CASSWIGLSSYEQYL. The CDR3 nucleotides read TGCGCCAGCAGCTGGATCGGACTGTCCTCCTACGAGCAGTACTTA.

This clonotype came up many times. This chain connects TRBV27 to TRBJ2-3, with 12 bases identical to TRBD2. V shed 7 bases, J shed 4 bases, and the junction held 15 bases outside the gene matches. This CDR3 is 18 amino acids long. From germline, CDR1 is MNHEY and CDR2 SMNVEV (reference sequence). DNA for the CDR3: TGTGCCAGCATTGGTAGAGCTAGCGGGGGGGGTGGGGCAGATACGCAGTATTTT. It codes for CASIGRASGGGGADTQYF.

For the CDR3, the DNA is TGTGCCAGCAGCCCAAGCTACCCGGGACTAGCGGGAGGGAAGCAGTACTTC. Amino acids: CASSPSYPGLAGGKQYF. This rearrangement joins TRBV4-2 to TRBJ2-7; 16 nucleotides line up with TRBD2. The junction had 11 bases not matched to a gene; V was cut back by 4 bases and J by 8 bases. Germline V CDR1 and CDR2: LGHNA, YNFKEQ. This CDR3 has 17 amino acids.

This clonotype was counted at least ten times. The chain couples TRBV25-1 to TRBJ2-3, with TRBD2 matching over 14 bases. The CDR3 extends over 14 amino acids. Germline V gives CDR1 MGHDK, CDR2 SYGVNS. V was clipped by 7 bases and J by 5 bases; unmatched bases: 2. This CDR3 reads CASTGTSGRDTQYF. The CDR3 region has the DNA TGTGCCAGCACCGGGACTAGCGGGAGAGATACGCAGTATTTT. Based on the CDR3 plus reference TRBV25-1 and TRBJ2-3, the full variable domain is EADIYQTPRYLVIGTGKKITLECSQTMGHDKMYWYQQDPGMELHLIHYSYGVNSTEKGDLSSESTVSRIRTEHFPLTLESARPSHTSQYLCASTGTSGRDTQYFGPGTRLTVL.